The 5 T cell receptor beta chains listed next were all sequenced from one sample in a study of blood T cell repertoires in COVID-19. Data came from immunoSEQ multiplex PCR; TCRdb stores just in-frame clones and leaves some out. Among about 110,000 clones listed, over 70% were seen once. Input material: peripheral blood. The receptors originated from a man over 45 with acute or convalescent COVID-19.

The chain recombines TRBV6-5 with TRBJ2-7, with TRBD2 matching over 9 bases. This CDR3 spans 15 amino acids. Germline values: CDR1 MNHEY, CDR2 SVGAGI. V gave up 7 bases and J gave up 0 bases; unmatched junction bases: 7. CDR3 nucleotides: TGTGCCAGCATTTTTGCGGGGGGGGACTCCTACGAGCAGTACTTC. Translating gives CASIFAGGDSYEQYF.

The CDR3 is CASSTGANTEAFF. DNA for the CDR3: TGTGCCTCCTCGACAGGCGCGAACACTGAAGCTTTCTTT. This chain joins TRBV7-3 and TRBJ1-1, with a tentative D call TRBD1 (6 bases). Per the germline V gene, CDR1 is SGHTA and CDR2 is FQGTGA. CDR3 length equals 13 residues. The germline V and J ends were trimmed by 11 bases and 1 base, with 14 bases remaining between them.

The genes are TRBV10-3 and TRBJ2-7, with D perhaps TRBD2 (5 bases). The CDR3 totals 14 residues. The germline gives CDR1 ENHRY, CDR2 SYGVKD. V was shortened by 9 bases and J by 2 bases, with 17 bases between the two germline ends. The CDR3 region has the DNA TGTGCCATAAGCCCTAGGCTCGGGGCCTACGAGCAGTACTTC. This sequence encodes CAISPRLGAYEQYF.

This chain uses TRBV6-5 with TRBJ2-7; the D gene is possibly TRBD1 (7 bases). This CDR3 region has 14 residues. V gave up 7 bases and J gave up 4 bases, with 17 bases separating them. Looked up from germline, CDR1 is MNHEY and CDR2 is SVGAGI. The CDR3 DNA follows: TGTGCCAGCAACCCAGGAGGGGGCATGTACGAGCAGTACTTC. As protein: CASNPGGGMYEQYF.

This clone was recorded only once. The chain links TRBV19 to TRBJ1-5, with D perhaps matching TRBD1 (6 bases). The CDR3 contains 15 residues. The germline gives CDR1 LNHDA, CDR2 SQIVND (reference sequence). V lost 6 bases and J 2 bases, leaving 14 bases between the germline ends. As DNA, the CDR3 is TGTGCCAGTAGCGAACAGGGAGTGCGCAATCAGCCCCAGCATTTT. This sequence encodes CASSEQGVRNQPQHF. Full variable domain (remainder filled in from reference TRBV19 and TRBJ1-5): DGGITQSPKYLFRKEGQNVTLSCEQNLNHDAMYWYRQDPGQGLRLIYYSQIVNDFQKGDIAEGYSVSREKKESFPLTVTSAQKNPTAFYLCASSEQGVRNQPQHFGDGTRLSIL.